This record looks at one TCR beta chain sequence and its context. Its antigen is unidentified. At one end, the junction sequence differs from germline, possibly due to a read error. The data were taken from a study of cytomegalovirus exposure and HLA in healthy donors. Study conclusions and caveats: Presence/absence results assume similar sequencing depth per donor, which may not hold. Prediction of most subjects' HLA-A and HLA-B alleles by TCR beta sequences was reportedly accurate. The sole available immune exposure information was CMV serostatus.

Germline assignment: CDR1 SGDLS and CDR2 YYNGEE. The CDR3 length is 12 residues. PCR was performed using 60 Vbeta and 13 Jbeta primers. Sequencing was performed with immunoSEQ multiplex PCR; in TCRdb, only in-frame clones are kept and a portion is missing. The data show roughly 180,000 clones, approximately 85% seen once. The chain employs TRBV9 and TRBJ1-1; 8 bases are shared with TRBD1. Sequenced input: PBMCs. The origin of this receptor is a young man in good health and CMV-seropositive. The CDR3 spells CASSVATGGQVF. The CDR3 bases are TGTGCCAGCAGCGTAGCTACAGGGGGACAGGTCTTT.